One sample yielded the 26 T cell receptor beta chains listed below, sequenced in a study of spatial heterogeneity in lung cancer. TCRdb fed the 5' RACE reads into MiXCR, producing one record per CDR3 protein. This sample has over 95,000 distinct CDR3 sequences, with less than 14% found just once. Time point reported: blood at routine non-recurrence follow-up after resection. This sample comprised PBMCs, obtained at follow-up. These receptors originate from a female donor with early-stage non-small cell lung cancer.

V gene TRBV5-1 combines with J gene TRBJ2-5; tentative D call: TRBD2 (5 bases). The CDR3 runs to 13 residues. Germline-derived CDR1 and CDR2 are SGHRS and YFSETQ. Trimming cost V 1 base and J 4 bases, with 8 bases left between them. CDR3 DNA: TGCGCCAGCAGCTTGTCGGGGAGAGAGACCCAGTACTTC. This translates into CASSLSGRETQYF.

The chain is built from TRBV5-5 and TRBJ2-2, with 7 nucleotides matching TRBD1. The CDR3 is 13 residues long. CDR1 is SGHKS, CDR2 YYEKEE, per germline (reference sequence). After removal of 4 bases from V and 6 bases from J, the junction contained 3 bases not matched to a gene. The DNA for the CDR3 is TGTGCCAGCAGCAAGACAGGGTCCGGGGAGCTGTTTTTT. This sequence encodes CASSKTGSGELFF.

This clonotype was recorded many times. The rearrangement joins TRBV5-1 to TRBJ2-5; perhaps TRBD1 as D (6 bases). V lost 0 bases to trimming and J lost 1 base, with 10 bases between them. Germline V gene data show CDR1 as SGHRS and CDR2 as YFSETQ. The CDR3 loop spans 15 amino acids. The CDR3 sequence: CASSLASDSQETQYF. The CDR3 DNA reads TGCGCCAGCAGCTTGGCCTCGGACAGCCAAGAGACCCAGTACTTC.

Only a few counts were recorded for this clonotype. This sequence joins TRBV11-2 and TRBJ2-1, with D perhaps TRBD2 (6 bases). The germline V gene has CDR1 SGHAT and CDR2 FQNNGV. The V end was cut by 5 bases, the J end by 1 base, with 9 bases between. The CDR3 spans 14 residues. Written as DNA, the CDR3 is TGTGCCAGCAGCCCGGGACTGTCCTACAATGAGCAGTTCTTC. Its protein product is CASSPGLSYNEQFF.

The V gene is TRBV9, the J gene TRBJ1-6; TRBD1 is a possible D gene (5 bases). There are 13 residues in the CDR3. V dropped 3 bases and J dropped 6 bases, with 7 bases sitting between them. The germline gives CDR1 SGDLS, CDR2 YYNGEE. This chain's CDR3 is CASSGDFNSPLHF. The CDR3 DNA follows: TGTGCCAGCAGCGGGGACTTTAATTCACCCCTCCACTTT.

This clonotype was detected ten times or more. The chain links TRBV29-1 to TRBJ2-2; D may be TRBD1 (5 bases). Germline CDR1 SQVTM, CDR2 ANQGSEA. The CDR3 totals 13 residues. V gave up 8 bases and J gave up 0 bases, with 10 bases separating them. CDR3 sequence: CSWTLTNTGELFF. The CDR3 DNA reads TGCAGCTGGACACTTACGAACACCGGGGAGCTGTTTTTT.

In its sample, this clonotype was seen many times. The rearrangement links TRBV28 to TRBJ2-1; D perhaps matches TRBD1 (7 bases). The V gene lost 4 bases and the J gene lost 5 bases, with 15 bases spanning the gap. The CDR3 loop spans 15 amino acids. Germline V gene data show CDR1 as MDHEN and CDR2 as SYDVKM. CDR3 bases: TGTGCCAGCAGTTCCCCAGGGGGGATCCACAATGAGCAGTTCTTC. Translating gives CASSSPGGIHNEQFF.

V and J are TRBV27 and TRBJ2-1; TRBD2 matches at 12 bases. V lost 8 bases, J lost 8 bases, and 19 bases stayed unmatched. This CDR3 is built from 18 residues. Germline lookup yields CDR1 MNHEY and CDR2 SMNVEV (reference sequence). Here the CDR3 reads CASHGLDWTSGKGDEQFF. The CDR3 bases are TGTGCCAGCCACGGGCTGGACTGGACTAGCGGGAAGGGGGATGAGCAGTTCTTC.

This clonotype has a handful of counts. The chain recombines TRBV20-1 with TRBJ1-6; 8 bases are a match to TRBD1. The CDR3 consists of 17 residues. Unmatched junction bases numbered 11, after V lost 0 bases and J lost 7 bases. The germline V gene has CDR1 DFQATT and CDR2 SNEGSKA (reference sequence). The DNA for the CDR3 is TGCAGTGCTAGAGATACCCATACAGGGGGACGGAATTCACCCCTCCACTTT. Protein sequence: CSARDTHTGGRNSPLHF.

The gene calls are TRBV5-1 and TRBJ2-1, with D perhaps TRBD2 (6 bases). The V and J ends lost 4 bases and 7 bases respectively, with 12 bases between them. The CDR3 is 13 residues long. CDR1 and CDR2 (germline): SGHRS, YFSETQ. For the CDR3, the DNA is TGCGCCAGCAGCCTGGGACTGTCAAATGAGCAGTTCTTC. This codes for CASSLGLSNEQFF.

The rearrangement links TRBV30 to TRBJ1-3, with no clear D. V was clipped by 1 base and J by 4 bases, with 8 bases between them. This CDR3 has 13 amino acids. Per the germline V gene, CDR1 is GTSNPN and CDR2 is SVGIG (reference sequence). The CDR3: CAWSGGLGNTIYF. CDR3 DNA: TGTGCCTGGAGTGGGGGTCTCGGAAACACCATATATTTT.

The chain is built from TRBV6-2 or TRBV6-3 and TRBJ2-5; 7 bases align to TRBD1. Germline V gene data show CDR1 as MNHEY and CDR2 as SVGEGT. After removal of 6 bases from V and 5 bases from J, the junction contained 12 bases not matched to a gene. The CDR3 length is 15 residues. The CDR3 sequence is CASRSQTGMKETQYF. In DNA form, the CDR3 reads TGTGCCAGCAGATCACAGACAGGGATGAAGGAGACCCAGTACTTC.

V usage is TRBV2 and J usage is TRBJ2-7; 11 bases are shared with TRBD2. Germline values: CDR1 SNHLY, CDR2 FYNNEI. This CDR3 comprises 15 residues. V shed 5 bases and J 3 bases; nucleotides not matched to a gene: 6. In nucleotides, the CDR3 is TGTGCCAGCAGTCCTGGGGGGACTAGCGGCTACGAGCAGTACTTC. Translation: CASSPGGTSGYEQYF.

This clonotype was seen many times. This rearrangement joins TRBV20-1 to TRBJ1-5; D remains ambiguous. Germline loops: CDR1 DFQATT, CDR2 SNEGSKA (reference sequence). This CDR3 is 13 amino acids long. V lost 2 bases and J 2 bases, leaving 7 bases between the germline ends. The CDR3 DNA follows: TGCAGTGCTAGACCGGACGGCAATCAGCCCCAGCATTTT. Translated: CSARPDGNQPQHF.

This chain joins TRBV12-3 or TRBV12-4 and TRBJ1-1; TRBD1 is a possible D gene (5 bases). V gave up 5 bases and J gave up 10 bases, with 11 bases separating them. CDR3 length: 11 amino acids. In nucleotides, the CDR3 is TGTGCCAGCAGTAGAAGGAGGGGAGCTTTCTTT. Its translation: CASSRRRGAFF.

The rearrangement joins TRBV6-4 to TRBJ2-3; 9 nucleotides match TRBD1. This CDR3 contains 14 residues. Germline-derived CDR1 and CDR2 are MRHNA and SNTAGT. V dropped 4 bases and J dropped 5; count of bases not matched to a gene: 4. For the CDR3, the DNA is TGTGCCAGCAGTGCGGGACAGGGTATAGATACGCAGTATTTT. Translation gives CASSAGQGIDTQYF.

This clonotype has a handful of counts. The chain employs TRBV5-1 and TRBJ2-7, with D possibly matching TRBD2 (6 bases). The CDR3 sequence is 14 residues long. V was pared by 0 bases and J by 5 bases, with 12 bases between. The germline V gene has CDR1 SGHRS and CDR2 YFSETQ. The CDR3 loop is CASSLELAINEQYF. CDR3 DNA sequence: TGCGCCAGCAGCTTGGAACTAGCTATCAACGAGCAGTACTTC.

In its sample, this clonotype was seen many times. The chain carries TRBV7-9 and TRBJ2-1; the match to TRBD2 covers 9 bases. The junction had 6 bases not matched to a gene; V was cut back by 4 bases and J by 8 bases. Looked up from germline, CDR1 is SEHNR and CDR2 is FQNEAQ (reference sequence). This CDR3 region has 14 residues. CDR3 in DNA: TGTGCCAGCAGCTCTCAGCTAGCGGGACATGAGCAGTTCTTC. Translating it yields CASSSQLAGHEQFF.

This clonotype came up many times. The chain is built from TRBV18 and TRBJ2-3, with D hard to call. CDR1 is KGHSH, CDR2 LQKENI, per germline. The CDR3 consists of 15 residues. Trimming stripped 2 bases from V and 1 base from J, with 10 bases between. CDR3 sequence (DNA): TGTGCCAGCTCACCAAGGCTTGCTGGCACAGATACGCAGTATTTT. It specifies CASSPRLAGTDTQYF.

This chain uses TRBV5-5 with TRBJ1-1; a possible D gene is TRBD1 (5 bases). The CDR3 is made up of 16 amino acids. Germline V CDR1 and CDR2: SGHKS, YYEKEE (reference sequence). Trimming removed 1 base from V and 4 bases from J, with 17 bases in between. The CDR3 bases are TGTGCCAGCAGCTTGTATGGGGCCGGGCGCGGCACTGAAGCTTTCTTT. It encodes CASSLYGAGRGTEAFF.

This clonotype was seen a few times. The genes are TRBV5-1 and TRBJ2-3, with unresolved D. The CDR3 length is 13 residues. Germline V gene sequence: CDR1 SGHRS, CDR2 YFSETQ. Trimming stripped 3 bases from V and 6 bases from J, with 11 bases between. CDR3 in DNA: TGCGCCAGCAGCTCAGCGTCTTCGGATACGCAGTATTTT. It specifies CASSSASSDTQYF.

This clonotype was counted a few times. The rearrangement uses TRBV7-9 and TRBJ2-1; D may be TRBD1 (6 bases). V lost 6 bases and J 7 bases, leaving 28 bases between the germline ends. The CDR3 is 18 amino acids. The germline V gene encodes CDR1 SEHNR and CDR2 FQNEAQ (reference sequence). DNA for the CDR3: TGTGCCAGCAGTCTCAAACTCAGGGTGGCAGGGGTTGTTAATGAGCAGTTCTTC. It is translated as CASSLKLRVAGVVNEQFF.

V gene TRBV6-6 combines with J gene TRBJ1-1; TRBD1 agrees at 9 bases. Germline V gene sequence: CDR1 MNHNY, CDR2 SVGAGI (reference sequence). The CDR3 length is 15 residues. V gave up 6 bases and J gave up 0 bases; unmatched junction bases: 5. The CDR3 sequence is CASSSQGALNTEAFF. CDR3 coding DNA: TGTGCCAGCAGCTCACAGGGGGCTCTGAACACTGAAGCTTTCTTT.

Ten or more counts support this clonotype. The chain carries TRBV18 and TRBJ2-5; D is unresolved. The CDR3 is 12 amino acids. V gave up 1 base and J gave up 5 bases, with 5 bases separating them. Germline lookup yields CDR1 KGHSH and CDR2 LQKENI. The CDR3 DNA reads TGTGCCAGCTCACCACAAACGGAGACCCAGTACTTC. Protein product: CASSPQTETQYF.

In this sample, this clonotype turned up many times. V gene TRBV19 combines with J gene TRBJ2-2; 8 nucleotides line up with TRBD2. The CDR3 runs to 15 residues. Germline CDR1 reads LNHDA; CDR2 reads SQIVND (reference sequence). With 7 bases clipped from V and 1 base from J, the junction kept 5 bases outside the gene matches. The chain's CDR3 is CASNPTSGNTGELFF. In DNA form, the CDR3 reads TGTGCCAGTAACCCCACTAGCGGGAACACCGGGGAGCTGTTTTTT. The full variable domain, in which reference TRBV19 and TRBJ2-2 provide the parts outside the CDR3, is DGGITQSPKYLFRKEGQNVTLSCEQNLNHDAMYWYRQDPGQGLRLIYYSQIVNDFQKGDIAEGYSVSREKKESFPLTVTSAQKNPTAFYLCASNPTSGNTGELFFGEGSRLTVL.

V gene TRBV20-1 combines with J gene TRBJ2-7; possible D gene TRBD2, 5 bases. This CDR3 is 13 amino acids long. V was cut by 1 base and J by 6 bases, with 13 bases left in between. Germline-derived CDR1 and CDR2 are DFQATT and SNEGSKA (reference sequence). CDR3 loop: CSARGSFAGEQYF. CDR3 sequence (DNA): TGCAGTGCTAGAGGTTCTTTTGCGGGCGAGCAGTACTTC.